Listed here are 18 T cell receptor beta chains from one sample, sequenced in a study of T cells in Graves' hyperthyroidism and ophthalmopathy. Authors of the study amplified TCR beta CDR3 regions from RNA transcripts. During a first-round RT-PCR of the TCR CDR3, the HTBI primer set was used. MiXCR was run by TCRdb on the multiplex PCR reads, yielding one entry per CDR3 protein. The sample yields roughly 350,000 distinct CDR3 sequences, roughly 15% seen once. What was sequenced was blood. These receptors were obtained from a young woman with Graves' ophthalmopathy.

This clonotype was detected many times. This rearrangement joins TRBV12-3 or TRBV12-4 to TRBJ1-1, with 7 positions matching TRBD1. CDR3 length: 12 residues. Trimming removed 4 bases from V and 6 bases from J; junction bases left unmatched: 2. The CDR3 loop reads CASSWDSAEAFF. The CDR3 DNA follows: TGTGCCAGCAGTTGGGACAGCGCTGAAGCTTTCTTT.

This chain connects TRBV19 to TRBJ1-1, with TRBD1 as a possible D gene (6 bases). Trimming removed 3 bases at V and 5 bases at J, with 16 bases between. This CDR3 is built from 15 residues. Germline assignment: CDR1 LNHDA and CDR2 SQIVND (reference sequence). The CDR3 DNA reads TGTGCCAGTAGTATCTCATGGGGGGGCGAGACTGAAGCTTTCTTT. Amino acids: CASSISWGGETEAFF.

This clonotype has more than one count but fewer than ten. The chain joins TRBV28 to TRBJ2-5; D is uncertain. Germline assignment: CDR1 MDHEN and CDR2 SYDVKM. There are 12 residues in the CDR3. V was clipped by 7 bases and J by 1 base, with 7 bases between them. CDR3 sequence (DNA): TGTGCCAGCATAGGTTTCCAAGAGACCCAGTACTTC. This gives the protein CASIGFQETQYF.

Remarks on this clonotype: A much more abundant neighbour one base away suggests this may be a read error. V and J are TRBV30 and TRBJ1-3; D is uncertain. This CDR3 region has 11 residues. CDR1 and CDR2 (germline): GTSNPN, SVGIG (reference sequence). The CDR3 loop reads CAWSRGNAIYF. The CDR3 DNA reads TGTGCCTGGAGTCGTGGAAACGCCATATATTTT.

This clonotype came up many times. The CDR3 bases are TGTGCCAGCAGGAGACAGGCTAACTATGGCTACACCTTC. This translates into CASRRQANYGYTF. This chain links TRBV7-2 with TRBJ1-2, with TRBD1 as a possible D gene (6 bases). Trimming removed 6 bases at V and 0 bases at J, with 8 bases between. The CDR3 consists of 13 residues. Germline lookup yields CDR1 SGHTA and CDR2 FQGNSA.

This chain connects TRBV11-2 to TRBJ1-5; perhaps TRBD1 as D (5 bases). Germline V gene sequence: CDR1 SGHAT, CDR2 FQNNGV. The CDR3 sequence is 16 residues long. Trimming took 4 bases from V and 4 from J, leaving 17 bases between them. CDR3 nucleotide sequence: TGTGCCAGCAGCTCTGGGACGGCTACTACTAATCAGCCCCAGCATTTT. Encoded protein: CASSSGTATTNQPQHF.

This clonotype appeared many times. The rearrangement joins TRBV6-1 to TRBJ1-5, with 7 bases lining up with TRBD1. The CDR3 length is 16 residues. V lost 6 bases to trimming and J lost 4 bases; unmatched junction nucleotides: 12. Per the germline V gene, CDR1 is MNHNS and CDR2 is SASEGT. The CDR3 loop reads CASRQRQGARNQPQHF. The CDR3 bases are TGTGCCAGCAGACAGAGACAGGGAGCACGAAATCAGCCCCAGCATTTT.

This clonotype was detected ten times or more. V is TRBV27 and J is TRBJ2-1; the D is unclear. Per germline, CDR1 MNHEY and CDR2 SMNVEV (reference sequence). Trimming cost V 1 base and J 7 bases, with 11 bases left between them. This CDR3 has 14 residues. CDR3 loop: CASSLYQARNEQFF. The CDR3 DNA reads TGTGCCAGCAGTTTATACCAGGCGAGGAATGAGCAGTTCTTC.

This clonotype has at least ten counts. This rearrangement joins TRBV29-1 to TRBJ2-3; perhaps TRBD2 as D (6 bases). V lost 4 bases and J 2 bases, leaving 10 bases between the germline ends. This CDR3 contains 13 residues. CDR1 and CDR2 (germline): SQVTM, ANQGSEA. CDR3 residues: CSVGGVLTDTQYF. The CDR3 region has the DNA TGCAGCGTTGGGGGGGTGCTCACAGATACGCAGTATTTT.

About this clonotype itself: A much larger clone lies one base from this, so it may be a read error. This likely comes from a read error, as the CDR3 has no conserved phenylalanine or tryptophan at its end. The rearrangement links TRBV2 to TRBJ2-2, with D possibly matching TRBD2 (6 bases). V lost 4 bases to trimming and J lost 7 bases, with 13 bases between them. In germline, CDR1 is SNHLY, CDR2 FYNNEI. This CDR3 spans 14 amino acids. CDR3 loop: CASSGTSSGGELFL. CDR3 sequence (DNA): TGTGCCAGCAGTGGTACTAGCTCTGGCGGGGAGCTGTTTCTT.

This clonotype was detected many times. J is TRBJ2-1 and V is TRBV5-1; a weak D match, TRBD1 (6 bases). Per germline, CDR1 SGHRS and CDR2 YFSETQ. The V end was cut by 2 bases, the J end by 3 bases, with 12 bases between. This CDR3 spans 15 amino acids. The CDR3 region has the DNA TGCGCCAGCAGCTTCTCCGGGACAAGCTACAATGAGCAGTTCTTC. Its protein is CASSFSGTSYNEQFF.

This clonotype was recorded many times. The V gene is TRBV28, the J gene TRBJ1-2; 8 bases are a match to TRBD1. Unmatched junction bases numbered 11, after V lost 4 bases and J lost 4 bases. Looked up from germline, CDR1 is MDHEN and CDR2 is SYDVKM. The CDR3 is 16 amino acids. The CDR3 coding sequence is TGTGCCAGCAGTTCGACCCATCCGACAGGGGCCTATGGCTACACCTTC. Protein product: CASSSTHPTGAYGYTF.

In this sample, this clonotype turned up many times. V and J are TRBV3-1 and TRBJ2-5, with 12 bases fitting TRBD2. Germline CDR1 reads LGHDT; CDR2 reads YNNKEL (reference sequence). After removal of 0 bases from V and 5 bases from J, the junction contained 10 bases not matched to a gene. This CDR3 has 18 residues. The CDR3 coding sequence is TGTGCCAGCAGCCAAGATGGACTAGCGGGGCCGAAAGTGGAGACCCAGTACTTC. It is translated as CASSQDGLAGPKVETQYF.

This clonotype showed up many times. CDR3 protein: CASSYGDFYEQYF. CDR3 in DNA: TGTGCCAGCAGTTATGGGGACTTCTACGAGCAGTACTTC. The V and J genes are TRBV27 and TRBJ2-7; D possibly corresponds to TRBD2 (6 bases). The V gene lost 4 bases and the J gene lost 3 bases, with 10 bases spanning the gap. The CDR3 loop spans 13 amino acids. In germline, CDR1 is MNHEY, CDR2 SMNVEV (reference sequence).

This clonotype has a handful of counts. One end of the junction varies from germline; a read error may be responsible. The V and J genes are TRBV19 and TRBJ2-1; 13 bases agree with TRBD2. The germline CDR1 and CDR2 sequences are LNHDA and SQIVND (reference sequence). The CDR3 extends over 16 amino acids. The CDR3 DNA reads TGTGTCAGTAGTCGACTCACTAGCGGGGGGGGCAATGAGCAGTTCTTC. This sequence encodes CVSSRLTSGGGNEQFF.

The rearrangement joins TRBV9 to TRBJ1-2; 7 bases agree with TRBD1. The V and J ends lost 0 bases and 4 bases, in that order; junction bases with no gene match: 6. Per germline, CDR1 SGDLS and CDR2 YYNGEE. The CDR3 totals 15 residues. CDR3 loop: CASSVDRGGIYGYTF. The CDR3 DNA reads as TGTGCCAGCAGCGTAGACAGGGGAGGGATCTATGGCTACACCTTC.

The chain has TRBV20-1 and TRBJ2-1; 9 bases match TRBD2. The trim removed 0 bases at V and 6 bases at J, leaving 6 bases unmatched. The CDR3 covers 15 residues. CDR1 is DFQATT and CDR2 is SNEGSKA in the germline V gene (reference sequence). CDR3 in DNA: TGCAGTGCTAGAGATCGGCGGGGGGGCTTCAATGAGCAGTTCTTC. Its protein product is CSARDRRGGFNEQFF.

At least ten counts were recorded for this clonotype. The V and J genes are TRBV7-3 and TRBJ2-7; 7 bases match TRBD1. Germline values: CDR1 SGHTA, CDR2 FQGTGA. The CDR3 is 14 residues long. Trimming cost V 5 bases and J 5 bases; bases outside gene matches: 9. The CDR3 DNA reads as TGTGCCAGCAGCCCAGGGGGTGGGGGAGACGAGCAGTACTTC. Translating it yields CASSPGGGGDEQYF.